Given below is one T cell receptor (beta chain) in context. TCRdb keeps only in-frame clones here, not all; method: immunoSEQ multiplex PCR. The repertoire holds under 85,000 clones, roughly 91% seen once, with under 0.3% in the top ten. Per the germline V gene, CDR1 is GTSNPN and CDR2 is SVGIG (reference sequence). Losses at the gene ends were 1 base for V and 4 bases for J; bases not matched to a gene: 7. The CDR3 sequence is 16 residues long. These data are taken from a study of T cell changes during pregnancy in multiple sclerosis. Sequencing was performed on CD4+ T cells from peripheral blood mononuclear cells, taken in the third trimester of pregnancy. The V gene is TRBV30, the J gene TRBJ1-1, with 12 bases lining up with TRBD1. The sequence derives from a female donor in good health, enrolled as a control in a pregnancy study. In DNA, the CDR3 is TGTGCCTGGAGTGCTTGGGGACAGGGGGCGAGCACTGAAGCTTTCTTT. Its protein is CAWSAWGQGASTEAFF. Filled out from reference TRBV30 and TRBJ1-1, the complete variable domain reads SQTIHQWPATLVQPVGSPLSLECTVEGTSNPNLYWYRQAAGRGLQLLFYSVGIGQISSEVPQNLSASRPQDRQFILSSKKLLLSDSGFYLCAWSAWGQGASTEAFFGQGTRLTVV.